Here is one T cell receptor (beta chain) with its context. Following extraction, RNA underwent reverse transcription to cDNA, which served as the sequencing template. Produced via immunoSEQ multiplex PCR; TCRdb's table is partial and in-frame only. The data contain 150,000 or so clones, approximately 45% of them singletons. This specimen comes from a study of CD8+ T cells in alopecia areata. Unmatched junction bases numbered 7, after V lost 0 bases and J lost 4 bases. Per germline, CDR1 SEHNR and CDR2 FQNEAQ (reference sequence). This CDR3 has 16 residues. The chain uses TRBV7-9 and TRBJ2-5, with 8 bases aligning to TRBD2. Sequencing was performed on CD4+ T cells sorted from blood. The receptor was isolated from a human donor with alopecia areata. CDR3: CASSLAPSGSRETQYF. CDR3 in DNA: TGTGCCAGCAGCTTAGCGCCGAGCGGGAGTAGAGAGACCCAGTACTTC.